This entry describes one TCR beta chain. The antigen is unknown. The germline V and J ends were trimmed by 4 bases and 0 bases, with 12 bases remaining between them. CDR1 is SQVTM and CDR2 is ANQGSEA in the germline V gene. There are 14 residues in the CDR3. This sample was included in a study of response to subunit inactivated influenza vaccine. Study results and caveats: Authors proposed each seasonal influenza vaccination draws in few new T cells.

TCRdb passed the RT-PCR reads through MiXCR, listing each CDR3 protein once. The table lists 650,000 to 800,000 distinct CDR3 sequences, around 14% of them singletons, with roughly 6.4% in the top ten. The genes are TRBV29-1 and TRBJ1-1; no clear D gene. The sequences come from PBMCs from blood, collected 14 to 15 days before vaccination. The TCR was taken from a man aged 45-60 years who received an inactivated influenza vaccine. The CDR3 spells CSVGGIRMNTEAFF. CDR3 nucleotides: TGCAGCGTTGGTGGGATTAGGATGAACACTGAAGCTTTCTTT.